Sequencing of this T cell receptor (beta chain) was carried out in a study of blood T cell repertoires in COVID-19. Study-wide context: Donors in the United States, Italy and Spain gave samples during acute or convalescent COVID-19. In each case, the material was cDNA or gDNA derived from T cells, B-cell-depleted T cells, or PBMCs.

Authors' analysis steps: Using reference gene primer amplification, nucleated cell counts were estimated. TCRdb's table, derived via immunoSEQ multiplex PCR, lists solely in-frame clones and lacks some. The DNA was the basis for D and trimming; V, J and clone size are from that table. The repertoire consists of about 210,000 clones, with 80% occurring once and the leading ten covering 7.2%. In germline, CDR1 is MNHEY, CDR2 SVGAGI. This CDR3 has 13 amino acids. After removal of 9 bases from V and 5 bases from J, the junction contained 2 bases not matched to a gene. Source material: peripheral blood. This receptor was taken from a woman aged 70-85 years with acute or convalescent COVID-19. V and J are TRBV6-5 and TRBJ1-6; 9 positions agree with TRBD1. CDR3 region: CASRQGDNSPLHF. The DNA of the CDR3 is TGTGCCAGTAGACAGGGGGATAATTCACCCCTCCACTTT.